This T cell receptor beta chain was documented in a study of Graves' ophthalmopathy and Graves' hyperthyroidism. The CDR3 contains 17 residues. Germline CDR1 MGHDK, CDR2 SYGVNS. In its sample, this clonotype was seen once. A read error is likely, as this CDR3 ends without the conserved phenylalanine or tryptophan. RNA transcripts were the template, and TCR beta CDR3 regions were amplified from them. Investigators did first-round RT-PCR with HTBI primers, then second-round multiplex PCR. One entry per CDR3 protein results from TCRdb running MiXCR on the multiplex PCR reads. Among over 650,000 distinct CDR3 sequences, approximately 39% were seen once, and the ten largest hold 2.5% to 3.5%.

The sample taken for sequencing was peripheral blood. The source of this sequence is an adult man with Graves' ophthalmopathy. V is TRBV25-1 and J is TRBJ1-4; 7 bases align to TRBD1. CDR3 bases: TGTACCAGCAGTGAACGGGGGACAGAGACTGTTCATGAAAAACTGTTTCTT. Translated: CTSSERGTETVHEKLFL.